The rows below give T cell receptor beta chains drawn from one sample of a study of cytomegalovirus exposure and HLA in healthy donors. Method: immunoSEQ multiplex PCR; TCRdb's copy keeps in-frame clones and lacks some. Found here are under 150,000 clones; the top ten clones hold under 2%. Material for sequencing was PBMCs. Receptors were obtained from a woman aged 40 to 49 in good health and CMV-seronegative. Both conserved end residues are part of each CDR3. The order of the fields is V gene, J gene, D gene, CDR3 protein, CDR3 DNA. The D gene is left open where the match is weak.

TRBV2,TRBJ2-3,TRBD2,CASRRGGGPDTQYF,TGTGCCAGCAGACGGGGGGGAGGCCCAGATACGCAGTATTTT
TRBV4-1,TRBJ1-2,TRBD1,CASNDPPRDRVGYGYTF,TGCGCCAGCAACGACCCACCCCGGGACAGGGTCGGCTATGGCTACACCTTC
TRBV2,TRBJ1-1,TRBD1,CASRPGTTGGYTEAFF,TGTGCCAGCAGGCCTGGGACAACAGGGGGGTACACTGAAGCTTTCTTT
TRBV6-5,TRBJ2-1,TRBD2,CASSSSGTSYNEQFF,TGTGCCAGCAGTTCATCCGGGACTAGCTACAATGAGCAGTTCTTC
TRBV7-3,TRBJ1-2,.,CASSLTSAGYYGYTF,TGTGCCAGCAGCTTAACCTCGGCAGGATACTATGGCTACACCTTC
TRBV6-5,TRBJ1-3,TRBD1,CASRKTGGSGNTIYF,TGTGCCAGCAGAAAAACAGGGGGATCTGGAAACACCATATATTTT
TRBV7-2,TRBJ2-2,.,CASSLLSGVGGELFF,TGTGCCAGCAGCTTACTCTCCGGGGTTGGCGGGGAGCTGTTTTTT
TRBV10-2,TRBJ1-5,TRBD1,CASSLSAGGGQPQHF,TGCGCCAGCAGTCTCTCCGCAGGGGGCGGTCAGCCCCAGCATTTT
TRBV18,TRBJ2-2,.,CASSPLPSGVAGELFF,TGTGCCAGCTCACCACTTCCGTCCGGGGTCGCCGGGGAGCTGTTTTTT
TRBV5-1,TRBJ1-3,TRBD1,CASSLDTGARNTIYF,TGCGCCAGCAGCTTGGATACAGGGGCTCGAAACACCATATATTTT
TRBV7-9,TRBJ1-2,.,CASSSSFGTFNYGYTF,TGTGCCAGCAGCTCGTCCTTCGGGACATTTAACTATGGCTACACCTTC
TRBV10-3,TRBJ2-2,TRBD2,CALGERGPTGELFF,TGTGCCCTCGGGGAGCGGGGGCCCACCGGGGAGCTGTTTTTT
TRBV5-1,TRBJ2-5,.,CASSETGRKTQYF,TGCGCCAGCAGCGAGACAGGGAGGAAGACCCAGTACTTC
TRBV18,TRBJ1-5,.,CASSSTTGNQPQHF,TGTGCCAGCTCATCAACCACAGGGAATCAGCCCCAGCATTTT
TRBV28,TRBJ2-2,.,CASSGQFTGELFF,TGTGCCAGTTCGGGACAATTCACCGGGGAGCTGTTTTTT
TRBV4-1,TRBJ1-3,.,CASSQDETGYTIYF,TGCGCCAGCAGCCAAGATGAGACTGGGTACACCATATATTTT
TRBV4-2,TRBJ1-1,.,CASSKHTGANTEAFF,TGTGCCAGCAGCAAACACACCGGAGCGAACACTGAAGCTTTCTTT
TRBV28,TRBJ1-6,TRBD1,CASNHRGRLGSPLHF,TGTGCCAGCAACCACAGGGGCCGGTTGGGGTCACCCCTCCACTTT
TRBV5-1,TRBJ2-3,.,CASSLDRTATDTQYF,TGCGCCAGCAGCTTGGATCGGACAGCCACAGATACGCAGTATTTT
TRBV9,TRBJ1-2,.,CASSVASQGGYTF,TGTGCCAGCAGCGTAGCATCTCAGGGTGGCTACACCTTC
TRBV5-6,TRBJ1-2,.,CASSEHAGYTF,TGTGCCAGCAGCGAACATGCTGGCTACACCTTC
TRBV6-1,TRBJ2-3,.,CASSESGPDTQYF,TGTGCCAGCAGTGAATCAGGGCCAGATACGCAGTATTTT
TRBV10-3,TRBJ2-1,.,CAISDVQDNEQFF,TGTGCCATCAGTGATGTACAGGACAATGAGCAGTTCTTC
TRBV7-9,TRBJ2-5,TRBD1,CASSFGDRGKRETQYF,TGTGCCAGCAGCTTTGGGGACAGGGGTAAACGTGAGACCCAGTACTTC
TRBV10-2,TRBJ2-1,TRBD2,CASSGAGGPISYNEQFF,TGCGCCAGCAGTGGGGCGGGGGGGCCCATCTCCTACAATGAGCAGTTCTTC
TRBV5-6,TRBJ1-6,TRBD1,CASSPKLGTGTPLHF,TGTGCCAGCAGCCCAAAATTAGGGACAGGGACTCCCCTCCACTTT
TRBV9,TRBJ2-5,TRBD2,CASSVGPGRETQYF,TGTGCCAGCAGCGTAGGACCCGGGAGGGAGACCCAGTACTTC
TRBV7-2,TRBJ1-1,TRBD1,CASSPERGRQAFF,TGTGCCAGCAGCCCCGAAAGGGGGCGCCAAGCTTTCTTT
TRBV6-5,TRBJ2-7,.,CASSFGHTYEQYF,TGTGCCAGCAGTTTTGGACATACCTACGAGCAGTACTTC
TRBV5-1,TRBJ1-1,.,CASSRDKNTEAFF,TGCGCCAGCAGCCGGGACAAGAACACTGAAGCTTTCTTT
TRBV6-5,TRBJ1-2,.,CASSYSMPSSGYTF,TGTGCCAGCAGTTACTCGATGCCTAGTAGCGGCTACACCTTC
TRBV11-3,TRBJ2-7,TRBD2,CASSPGGGTYEQYF,TGTGCCAGCAGCCCCGGCGGGGGTACGTACGAGCAGTACTTC
TRBV7-2,TRBJ2-7,.,CASGGTVPYEQYF,TGTGCCAGCGGAGGGACGGTCCCCTACGAGCAGTACTTC
TRBV28,TRBJ1-6,TRBD1,CASRRDSLNSPLHF,TGTGCCAGCAGGCGGGACAGTTTGAATTCACCCCTCCACTTT
TRBV4-1,TRBJ1-3,.,CASSQGVRGYGNTIYF,TGCGCCAGCAGCCAAGGTGTCAGGGGTTACGGAAACACCATATATTTT
TRBV5-5,TRBJ1-2,TRBD1,CASSLRQGVGYGYTF,TGTGCCAGCAGCTTAAGACAGGGAGTAGGGTATGGCTACACCTTC
TRBV7-6,TRBJ1-5,TRBD1,CASSLEHQGQLQHF,TGTGCCAGCAGCTTAGAGCATCAGGGACAGCTCCAGCATTTT
TRBV7-2,TRBJ2-2,.,CASSLAGTDVGELFF,TGTGCCAGCAGCTTAGCCGGGACTGACGTCGGGGAGCTGTTTTTT
TRBV5-1,TRBJ1-4,TRBD1,CASSLALGQGREKLFF,TGCGCCAGCAGCTTGGCCTTGGGACAGGGGCGTGAAAAACTGTTTTTT
TRBV4-1,TRBJ1-6,.,CASSQNVRFQGSSPLHF,TGCGCCAGCAGCCAAAACGTAAGGTTCCAGGGTAGTTCACCCCTCCACTTT
TRBV4-3,TRBJ1-5,.,CASSLGKAGDQPQHF,TGCGCCAGCAGCCTCGGGAAGGCAGGCGATCAGCCCCAGCATTTT
TRBV7-6,TRBJ1-4,.,CASSLAGGSTNEKLFF,TGTGCCAGCAGCTTAGCAGGGGGTTCGACTAATGAAAAACTGTTTTTT
TRBV7-2,TRBJ1-5,.,CASSVQGNNQPQHF,TGTGCCAGCAGCGTTCAGGGAAACAATCAGCCCCAGCATTTT
TRBV15,TRBJ1-2,TRBD1,CATSRDRGLFGYTF,TGTGCCACCAGCAGAGACAGGGGGCTTTTTGGCTACACCTTC
TRBV7-8,TRBJ1-5,.,CASSLAVSGTINQPQHF,TGTGCCAGCAGCTTAGCTGTGTCAGGGACTATCAATCAGCCCCAGCATTTT
TRBV6-5,TRBJ1-1,.,CASSYSGAVTEAFF,TGTGCCAGCAGTTACTCGGGGGCGGTCACTGAAGCTTTCTTT
TRBV4-2,TRBJ1-5,.,CASSQSQGNQPQHF,TGTGCCAGCAGCCAGAGCCAGGGGAATCAGCCCCAGCATTTT
TRBV19,TRBJ2-5,TRBD2,CASSPLGSGGWQTQYF,TGTGCCAGTAGTCCATTGGGATCGGGGGGTTGGCAGACCCAGTACTTC
TRBV5-1,TRBJ2-7,.,CASSLRDNSYEQYF,TGCGCCAGCAGCTTGCGGGACAACTCCTACGAGCAGTACTTC
TRBV7-8,TRBJ2-5,.,CASSSPGLKGETQYF,TGTGCCAGCAGCTCGCCGGGTCTCAAGGGGGAGACCCAGTACTTC
TRBV7-2,TRBJ2-1,.,CASGPKRANNEQFF,TGTGCCAGCGGTCCGAAGCGGGCTAACAATGAGCAGTTCTTC
TRBV6-1,TRBJ1-1,.,CASSEGGGTEAFF,TGTGCCAGCAGTGAAGGGGGGGGGACTGAAGCTTTCTTT
TRBV11-3,TRBJ2-1,.,CASRGTSSEQFF,TGTGCCAGCAGGGGGACTTCTTCCGAGCAGTTCTTC
TRBV25-1,TRBJ2-2,.,CASRGTNANTGELFF,TGTGCCAGCAGGGGGACAAACGCGAACACCGGGGAGCTGTTTTTT
TRBV28,TRBJ1-2,TRBD1,CASQGTGFNYGYTF,TGTGCCAGCCAAGGGACAGGGTTCAACTATGGCTACACCTTC
TRBV5-6,TRBJ1-4,.,CASSLGGRVTTNEKLFF,TGTGCCAGCAGCTTGGGTGGCAGGGTGACAACTAATGAAAAACTGTTTTTT